The present T cell receptor (beta chain) was sequenced within a study of cytomegalovirus exposure and HLA in healthy donors. Study observations and caveats: Among donors in an Asian-associated ancestry cluster, a later analysis reportedly found fewer N-insertions than the roughly 680-donor mean. Researchers reported in a later analysis that a missense DCLRE1C variant was tied to TCR beta V- and J-gene trimming. In a later analysis, at a false discovery rate of 0.05, 16,951 TCR beta sequences were associated with HLA alleles.

The PCR was carried out with 60 Vbeta primers and 13 Jbeta primers. Sequenced by immunoSEQ multiplex PCR; TCRdb stores in-frame clones only, minus some. The sample gives a few hundred thousand clones, more than 60% of which show up once; 1.8% is in the top ten. Details on this clone: Its antigen is undetermined.

Germline CDR1 GTSNPN, CDR2 SVGIG (reference sequence). This CDR3 is 13 amino acids long. V was pared by 7 bases and J by 3 bases, with 12 bases between. This sequence originates from a woman aged 25 to 39 in good health and CMV-seronegative. Material: PBMCs. V is TRBV30 and J is TRBJ1-4, with a weak D call TRBD1 (6 bases). The CDR3 loop reads CASQGFANEKLFF. The CDR3 DNA reads as TGTGCCTCCCAGGGGTTCGCTAATGAAAAACTGTTTTTT.